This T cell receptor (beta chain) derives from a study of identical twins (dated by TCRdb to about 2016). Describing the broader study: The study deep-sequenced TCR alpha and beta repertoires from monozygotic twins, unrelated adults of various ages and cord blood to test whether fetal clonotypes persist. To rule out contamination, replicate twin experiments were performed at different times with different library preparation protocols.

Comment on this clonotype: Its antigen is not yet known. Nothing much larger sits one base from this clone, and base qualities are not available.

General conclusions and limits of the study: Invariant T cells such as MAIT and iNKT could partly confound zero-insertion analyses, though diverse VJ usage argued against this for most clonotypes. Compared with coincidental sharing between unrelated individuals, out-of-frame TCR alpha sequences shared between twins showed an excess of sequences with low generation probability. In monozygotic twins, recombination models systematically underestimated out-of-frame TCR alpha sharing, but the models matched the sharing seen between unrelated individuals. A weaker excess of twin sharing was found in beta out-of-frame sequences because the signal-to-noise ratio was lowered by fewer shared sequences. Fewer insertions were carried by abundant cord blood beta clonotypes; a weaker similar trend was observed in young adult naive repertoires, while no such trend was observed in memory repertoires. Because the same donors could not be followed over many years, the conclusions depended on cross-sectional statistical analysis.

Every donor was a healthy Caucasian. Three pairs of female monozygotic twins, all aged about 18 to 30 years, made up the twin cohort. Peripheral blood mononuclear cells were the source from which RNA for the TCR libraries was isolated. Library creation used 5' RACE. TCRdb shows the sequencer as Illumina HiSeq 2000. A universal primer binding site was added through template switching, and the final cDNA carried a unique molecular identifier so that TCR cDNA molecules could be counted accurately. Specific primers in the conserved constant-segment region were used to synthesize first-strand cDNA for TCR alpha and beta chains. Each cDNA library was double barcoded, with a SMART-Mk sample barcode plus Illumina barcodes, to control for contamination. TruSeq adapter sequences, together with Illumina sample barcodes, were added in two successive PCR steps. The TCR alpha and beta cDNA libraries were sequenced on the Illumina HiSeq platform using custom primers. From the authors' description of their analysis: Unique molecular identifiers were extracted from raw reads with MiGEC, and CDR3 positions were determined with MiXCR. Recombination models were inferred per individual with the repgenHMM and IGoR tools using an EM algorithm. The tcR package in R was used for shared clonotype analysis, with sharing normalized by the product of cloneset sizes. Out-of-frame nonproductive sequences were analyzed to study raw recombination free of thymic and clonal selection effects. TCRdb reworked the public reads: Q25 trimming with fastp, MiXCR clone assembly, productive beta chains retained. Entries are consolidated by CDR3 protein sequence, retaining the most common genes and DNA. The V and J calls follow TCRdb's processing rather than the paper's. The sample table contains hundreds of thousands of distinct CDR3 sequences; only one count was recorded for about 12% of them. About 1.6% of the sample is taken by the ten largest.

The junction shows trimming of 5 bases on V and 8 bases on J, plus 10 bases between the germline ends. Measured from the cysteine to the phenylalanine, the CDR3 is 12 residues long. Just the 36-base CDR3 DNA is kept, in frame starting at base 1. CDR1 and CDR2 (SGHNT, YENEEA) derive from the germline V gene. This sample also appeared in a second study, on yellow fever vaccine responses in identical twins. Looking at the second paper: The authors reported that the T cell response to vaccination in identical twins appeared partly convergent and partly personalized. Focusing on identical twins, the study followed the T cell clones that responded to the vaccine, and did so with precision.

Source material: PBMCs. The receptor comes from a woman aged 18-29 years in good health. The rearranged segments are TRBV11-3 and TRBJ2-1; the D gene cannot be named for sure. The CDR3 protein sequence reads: CASSGENDEQFF. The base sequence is TGTGCCAGCAGCGGAGAGAATGATGAGCAGTTCTTC. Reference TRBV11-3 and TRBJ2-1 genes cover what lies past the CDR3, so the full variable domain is EAGVVQSPRYKIIEKKQPVAFWCNPISGHNTLYWYLQNLGQGPELLIRYENEEAVDDSQLPKDRFSAERLKGVDSTLKIQPAELGDSAVYLCASSGENDEQFFGPGTRLTVL.